The 18 T cell receptor beta chains listed next were all sequenced from one sample in a study of blood T cell repertoires in COVID-19. Produced via immunoSEQ multiplex PCR; TCRdb's table is partial and in-frame only. The sample records 200,000 to 250,000 clones, approximately 82% being singletons. The sample consisted of PBMCs or T cells enriched from blood (not recorded which). Receptors originate from a man aged 35 to 55 who had recovered from COVID-19.

The CDR3 DNA reads as TGTGCCAGCAGTTTAAACTCGGGACTAGCGACCTACAATGAGCAGTTCTTC. As protein: CASSLNSGLATYNEQFF. The chain carries TRBV28 and TRBJ2-1; 10 nucleotides agree with TRBD2. V trimming: 2 bases; J trimming: 2 bases; junction bases outside the gene matches: 6. The CDR3 is made up of 17 amino acids. The germline CDR1 and CDR2 sequences are MDHEN and SYDVKM. Full variable domain (remainder filled in from reference TRBV28 and TRBJ2-1): DVKVTQSSRYLVKRTGEKVFLECVQDMDHENMFWYRQDPGLGLRLIYFSYDVKMKEKGDIPEGYSVSREKKERFSLILESASTNQTSMYLCASSLNSGLATYNEQFFGPGTRLTVL.

The chain has TRBV7-3 and TRBJ2-1, with D possibly TRBD2 on 5 matching bases. V was trimmed by 2 bases and J by 5 bases, leaving 10 bases between them. Germline CDR1 is SGHTA and CDR2 is FQGTGA. This CDR3 has 14 amino acids. The CDR3 protein is CASSLADSHNEQFF. Written as DNA, the CDR3 is TGTGCCAGCAGCTTAGCGGACTCGCACAATGAGCAGTTCTTC. The full variable domain, completed using reference TRBV7-3 and TRBJ2-1, is GAGVSQTPSNKVTEKGKYVELRCDPISGHTALYWYRQSLGQGPEFLIYFQGTGAADDSGLPNDRFFAVRPEGSVSTLKIQRTERGDSAVYLCASSLADSHNEQFFGPGTRLTVL.

The rearrangement joins TRBV28 to TRBJ2-2; 7 nucleotides line up with TRBD1. Looked up from germline, CDR1 is MDHEN and CDR2 is SYDVKM. The CDR3 runs 16 residues. Trimming took 7 bases from V and 2 from J; bases not matched to a gene: 10. CDR3 sequence reads: CASIPLVGGNTGELFF. CDR3 in DNA: TGTGCCAGCATCCCCTTGGTAGGGGGCAACACCGGGGAGCTGTTTTTT.

V is TRBV9 and J is TRBJ2-2; possible D gene TRBD2, 6 bases. V lost 1 base and J 6 bases, leaving 16 bases between the germline ends. This CDR3 spans 16 amino acids. The V gene's germline CDR1 is SGDLS and CDR2 YYNGEE. The CDR3 protein is CASSVRSQTSSGELFF. The CDR3 nucleotides read TGTGCCAGCAGCGTACGGTCCCAAACTAGCTCCGGGGAGCTGTTTTTT.

Comments on this clone: The sample carries other DNA sequences with the same CDR3. The chain is built from TRBV27 and TRBJ2-7; perhaps TRBD1 as D (6 bases). The CDR3 extends over 13 amino acids. In germline, CDR1 is MNHEY, CDR2 SMNVEV (reference sequence). V lost 6 bases to trimming and J lost 2 bases, with 11 bases between them. DNA for the CDR3: TGTGCCAGCAGCCGTCAGGGGACCTACGAGCAGTACTTC. This sequence encodes CASSRQGTYEQYF.

The chain employs TRBV27 and TRBJ1-4; D is unclear. The V end was cut by 3 bases, the J end by 1 base, with 15 bases between. Germline assignment: CDR1 MNHEY and CDR2 SMNVEV (reference sequence). The CDR3 sequence is 17 residues long. CDR3: CASSFVRPAGTNEKLFF. CDR3 in DNA: TGTGCCAGCAGTTTCGTTAGACCGGCGGGAACTAATGAAAAACTGTTTTTT.

This rearrangement joins TRBV30 to TRBJ2-3, with 7 positions matching TRBD2. V lost 1 base and J lost 2; bases outside the gene matches: 9. Germline values: CDR1 GTSNPN, CDR2 SVGIG (reference sequence). This CDR3 is built from 16 residues. Here the CDR3 DNA reads TGTGCCTGGAGTGCTTCGACTAGCCCAAACACAGATACGCAGTATTTT. Protein sequence: CAWSASTSPNTDTQYF. Full variable domain (outside the CDR3, taken from reference TRBV30 and TRBJ2-3): SQTIHQWPATLVQPVGSPLSLECTVEGTSNPNLYWYRQAAGRGLQLLFYSVGIGQISSEVPQNLSASRPQDRQFILSSKKLLLSDSGFYLCAWSASTSPNTDTQYFGPGTRLTVL.

This chain uses TRBV9 with TRBJ2-7, with a tentative D call TRBD1 (5 bases). This CDR3 contains 13 residues. Germline CDR1 and CDR2: SGDLS and YYNGEE. V lost 4 bases to trimming and J lost 8 bases, with 16 bases between them. This CDR3 reads CASSPQGQKKQYF. The CDR3 DNA sequence: TGTGCCAGCAGCCCCCAAGGACAAAAGAAGCAGTACTTC.

The CDR3 DNA follows: TGTGCCAGCAGTAGGACAGGGGGGAACAATGAGCAGTTCTTC. Protein: CASSRTGGNNEQFF. This chain joins TRBV11-3 and TRBJ2-1; 10 bases align to TRBD1. The V segment lost 6 bases and the J segment 5 bases; nucleotides outside the gene matches: 4. The CDR3 contains 14 residues. The germline CDR1 and CDR2 sequences are SGHNT and YENEEA.

This chain uses TRBV5-6 with TRBJ1-6; D gene uncertain. The CDR3 has 17 amino acids. Germline-derived CDR1 and CDR2 are SGHDT and YYEEEE. V shed 1 base and J shed 6 bases, with 17 bases lying between them. Here the CDR3 reads CASSLRVIREGNSPLHF. The CDR3 coding sequence is TGTGCCAGCAGCTTGAGAGTTATTCGGGAGGGTAATTCACCCCTCCACTTT.

This clone appeared a few times. The rearrangement joins TRBV28 to TRBJ2-7; weak D call: TRBD1 (6 bases). CDR3 length: 16 residues. V was pared by 3 bases and J by 2 bases, with 17 bases between. CDR1 MDHEN and CDR2 SYDVKM come from the germline V gene. CDR3 in amino acids: CASSFLGQNDPYEQYF. DNA for the CDR3: TGTGCCAGCAGTTTTTTAGGACAGAATGATCCCTACGAGCAGTACTTC.

The rearrangement uses TRBV6-1 and TRBJ2-1; 12 bases are shared with TRBD2. The germline V gene has CDR1 MNHNS and CDR2 SASEGT. The junction had 11 bases not matched to a gene; V was cut back by 3 bases and J by 8 bases. This CDR3 region has 17 residues. CDR3 DNA sequence: TGTGCCAGCAGTGAGCTCGGACTAGCGGGGAGGAAGGATGAGCAGTTCTTC. It specifies CASSELGLAGRKDEQFF.

This clone was observed a few times. The chain joins TRBV5-1 to TRBJ1-2, with D uncertain. CDR3 length: 14 amino acids. CDR1 and CDR2 (germline): SGHRS, YFSETQ. Trimming removed 4 bases at V and 1 base at J, with 11 bases between. CDR3 sequence reads: CASSRVGDNYGYTF. In nucleotides, the CDR3 is TGCGCCAGCAGCCGGGTCGGGGATAACTATGGCTACACCTTC.

V usage is TRBV6-5 and J usage is TRBJ2-1, with 10 bases matching TRBD1. V was pared by 0 bases and J by 5 bases, with 4 bases of the junction left unmatched. CDR3 size: 16 residues. Germline CDR1 is MNHEY and CDR2 is SVGAGI. CDR3 nucleotide sequence: TGTGCCAGCAGTTACTCAGGGACAGGGGTCGACAATGAGCAGTTCTTC. It codes for CASSYSGTGVDNEQFF.

The chain has TRBV4-2 and TRBJ1-2, with D uncertain. Trimming left V 2 bases short and J 2 bases short, with 6 bases between. This CDR3 comprises 13 residues. Germline CDR1 is LGHNA and CDR2 is YNFKEQ. CDR3: CASSQPGNYGYTF. DNA for the CDR3: TGTGCCAGCAGCCAACCGGGGAACTATGGCTACACCTTC.

V and J are TRBV28 and TRBJ1-5; 10 bases fit TRBD1. This CDR3 has 12 amino acids. Trimming cost V 8 bases and J 12 bases; bases outside gene matches: 7. Germline CDR1 is MDHEN and CDR2 is SYDVKM. The CDR3 DNA reads TGTGCCAGCGGGGGACAGGGGTTTCTCCAGCATTTT. Its translation is CASGGQGFLQHF.

The V call is TRBV3-1 (or the pseudogene TRBV3-2), the J call TRBJ2-1; 8 nucleotides line up with TRBD2. The CDR3 spans 14 residues. Germline V gene data show CDR1 as LGHDT and CDR2 as YNNKEL (reference sequence). Unmatched junction bases numbered 4, after V lost 1 base and J lost 8 bases. The CDR3 DNA sequence: TGTGCCAGCAGCCAAGTAAGCGGGAGTGATGAGCAGTTCTTC. It translates to CASSQVSGSDEQFF.

The V and J genes are TRBV2 and TRBJ1-5; TRBD1 agrees at 7 bases. V shed 6 bases, J shed 6 bases, and the junction held 8 bases outside the gene matches. CDR1 is SNHLY, CDR2 FYNNEI, per germline. The CDR3 covers 14 residues. The DNA for the CDR3 is TGTGCCAGCAGGGGGGACAGAGGGTTTCAGCCCCAGCATTTT. Translating gives CASRGDRGFQPQHF.